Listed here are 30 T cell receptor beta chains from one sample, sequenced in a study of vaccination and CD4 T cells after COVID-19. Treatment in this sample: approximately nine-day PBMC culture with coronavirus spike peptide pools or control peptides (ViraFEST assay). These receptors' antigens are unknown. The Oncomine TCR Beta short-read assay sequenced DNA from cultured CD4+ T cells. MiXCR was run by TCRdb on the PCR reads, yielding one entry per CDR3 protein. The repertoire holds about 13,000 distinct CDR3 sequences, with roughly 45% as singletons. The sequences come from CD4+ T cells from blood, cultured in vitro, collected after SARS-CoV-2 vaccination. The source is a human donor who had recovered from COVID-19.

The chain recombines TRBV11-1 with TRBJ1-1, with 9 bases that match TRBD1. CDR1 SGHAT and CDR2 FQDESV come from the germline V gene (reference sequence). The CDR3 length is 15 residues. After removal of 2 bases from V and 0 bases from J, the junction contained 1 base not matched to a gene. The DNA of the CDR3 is TGTGCCAGCAGCTTATACAGGGGGCTGAACACTGAAGCTTTCTTT. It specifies CASSLYRGLNTEAFF.

The CDR3 protein is CSAPPADTQYF. The DNA of the CDR3 is TGCAGTGCCCCCCCAGCAGATACGCAGTATTTT. The gene calls are TRBV20-1 and TRBJ2-3; D is ambiguous. The CDR3 runs to 11 residues. Germline values: CDR1 DFQATT, CDR2 SNEGSKA (reference sequence). V was cut by 6 bases and J by 4 bases, with 8 bases left in between.

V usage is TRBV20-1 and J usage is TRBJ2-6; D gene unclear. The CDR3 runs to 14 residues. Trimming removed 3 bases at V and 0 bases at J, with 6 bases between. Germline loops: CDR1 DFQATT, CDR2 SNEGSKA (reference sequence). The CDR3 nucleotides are TGCAGTGCTAGTTGGAGCTCTGGGGCCAACGTCCTGACTTTC. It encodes CSASWSSGANVLTF.

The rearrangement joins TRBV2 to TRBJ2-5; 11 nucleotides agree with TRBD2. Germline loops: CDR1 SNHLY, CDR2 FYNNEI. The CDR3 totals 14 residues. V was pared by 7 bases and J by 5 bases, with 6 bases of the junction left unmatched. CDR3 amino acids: CASNPSGRFETQYF. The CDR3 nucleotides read TGTGCCAGCAATCCTAGCGGGAGGTTTGAGACCCAGTACTTC. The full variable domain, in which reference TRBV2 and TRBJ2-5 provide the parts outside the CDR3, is EPEVTQTPSHQVTQMGQEVILRCVPISNHLYFYWYRQILGQKVEFLVSFYNNEISEKSEIFDDQFSVERPDGSNFTLKIRSTKLEDSAMYFCASNPSGRFETQYFGPGTRLLVL.

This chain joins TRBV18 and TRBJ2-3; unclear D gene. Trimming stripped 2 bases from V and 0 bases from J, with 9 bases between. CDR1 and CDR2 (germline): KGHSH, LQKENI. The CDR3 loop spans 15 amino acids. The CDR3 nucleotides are TGTGCCAGCTCACCAGGACCCATGAGCACAGATACGCAGTATTTT. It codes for CASSPGPMSTDTQYF.

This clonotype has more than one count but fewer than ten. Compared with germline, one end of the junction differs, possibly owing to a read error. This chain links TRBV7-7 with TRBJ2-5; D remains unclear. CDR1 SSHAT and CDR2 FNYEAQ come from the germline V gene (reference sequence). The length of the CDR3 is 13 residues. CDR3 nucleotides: TGTGCTAGCAGCTTAGGCAGACAAGAGACCCAGTACTTC. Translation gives CASSLGRQETQYF. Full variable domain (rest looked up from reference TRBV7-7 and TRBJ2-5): GAGVSQSPRYKVTKRGQDVTLRCDPISSHATLYWYQQALGQGPEFLTYFNYEAQPDKSGLPSDRFSAERPEGSISTLTIQRTEQRDSAMYRCASSLGRQETQYFGPGTRLLVL.

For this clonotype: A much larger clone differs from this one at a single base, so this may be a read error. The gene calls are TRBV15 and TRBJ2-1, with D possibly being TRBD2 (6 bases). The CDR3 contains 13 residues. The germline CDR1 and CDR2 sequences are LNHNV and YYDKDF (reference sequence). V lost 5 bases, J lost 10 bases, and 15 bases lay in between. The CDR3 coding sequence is TGTGCCACCAGCCGGTTAGGAGGGTACGAGCAGTTCTTC. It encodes CATSRLGGYEQFF.

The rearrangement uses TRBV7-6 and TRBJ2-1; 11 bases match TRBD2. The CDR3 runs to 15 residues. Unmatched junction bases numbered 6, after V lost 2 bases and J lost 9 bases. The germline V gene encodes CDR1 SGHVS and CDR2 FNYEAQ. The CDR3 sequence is CASSLSASGRLEQFF. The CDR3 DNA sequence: TGTGCCAGCAGCTTAAGCGCTAGCGGGAGGCTTGAGCAGTTCTTC.

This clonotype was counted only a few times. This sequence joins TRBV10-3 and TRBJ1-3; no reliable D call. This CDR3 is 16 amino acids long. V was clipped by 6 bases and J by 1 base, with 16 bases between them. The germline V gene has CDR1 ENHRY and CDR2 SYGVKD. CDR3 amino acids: CAIRGYSCRSGNTIYF. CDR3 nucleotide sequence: TGTGCCATCAGGGGTTACAGTTGTAGATCTGGAAACACCATATATTTT.

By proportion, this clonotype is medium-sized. In DNA form, the CDR3 reads TGCAGTGCTGGTACCTACGAGCAGTACTTC. This translates into CSAGTYEQYF. V gene TRBV20-1 combines with J gene TRBJ2-7; D is uncertain. Trimming left V 5 bases short and J 2 bases short, with 4 bases between. Germline V gives CDR1 DFQATT, CDR2 SNEGSKA (reference sequence). This CDR3 region has 10 residues.

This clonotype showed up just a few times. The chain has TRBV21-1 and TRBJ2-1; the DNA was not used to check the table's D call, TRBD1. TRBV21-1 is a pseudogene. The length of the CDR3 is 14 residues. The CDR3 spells CASSKSLSGCEQFF. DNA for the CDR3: TGTGCCAGCAGCAAATCCCTGTCGGGCTGTGAGCAGTTCTTC.

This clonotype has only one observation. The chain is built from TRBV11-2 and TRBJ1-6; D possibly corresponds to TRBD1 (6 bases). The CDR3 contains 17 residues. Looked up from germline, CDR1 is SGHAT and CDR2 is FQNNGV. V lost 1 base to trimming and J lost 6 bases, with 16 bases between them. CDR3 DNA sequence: TGTGCCAGCAGCTTAGCGGGTTGGGACAACGTTAATTCACCCCTCCACTTT. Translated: CASSLAGWDNVNSPLHF.

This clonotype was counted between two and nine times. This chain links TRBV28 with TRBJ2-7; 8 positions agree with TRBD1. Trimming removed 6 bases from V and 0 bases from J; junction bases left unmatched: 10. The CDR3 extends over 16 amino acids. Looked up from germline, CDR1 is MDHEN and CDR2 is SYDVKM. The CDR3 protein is CASSPAGDRISYEQYF. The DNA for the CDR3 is TGTGCCAGCAGCCCCGCTGGGGACAGGATCTCCTACGAGCAGTACTTC.

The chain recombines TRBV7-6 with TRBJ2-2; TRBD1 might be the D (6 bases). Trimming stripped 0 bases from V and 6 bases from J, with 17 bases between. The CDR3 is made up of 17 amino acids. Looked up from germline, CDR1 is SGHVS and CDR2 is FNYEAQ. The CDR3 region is CASSLATRDRSPGELFF. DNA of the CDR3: TGTGCCAGCAGCTTAGCGACGAGAGACAGGTCGCCCGGGGAGCTGTTTTTT.

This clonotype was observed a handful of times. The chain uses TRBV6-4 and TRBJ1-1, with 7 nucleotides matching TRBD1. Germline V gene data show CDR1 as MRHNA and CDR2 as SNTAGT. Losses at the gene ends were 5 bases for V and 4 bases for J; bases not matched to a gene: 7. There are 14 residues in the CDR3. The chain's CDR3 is CASSKGGASTEAFF. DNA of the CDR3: TGTGCCAGCAGTAAAGGGGGCGCGTCCACTGAAGCTTTCTTT.

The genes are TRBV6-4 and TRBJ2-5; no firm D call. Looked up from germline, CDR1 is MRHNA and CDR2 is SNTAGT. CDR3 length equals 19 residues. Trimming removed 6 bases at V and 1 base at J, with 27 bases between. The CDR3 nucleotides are TGTGCCAGCAGACCTAACTTGCCCAATGGGCTCTACCTCCAAGAGACCCAGTACTTC. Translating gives CASRPNLPNGLYLQETQYF.

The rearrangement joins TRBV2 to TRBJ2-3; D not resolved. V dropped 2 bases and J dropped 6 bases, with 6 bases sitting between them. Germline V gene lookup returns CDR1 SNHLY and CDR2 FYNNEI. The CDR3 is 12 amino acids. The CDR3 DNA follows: TGTGCCAGCAGTGAAATAGGTGATACGCAGTATTTT. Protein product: CASSEIGDTQYF. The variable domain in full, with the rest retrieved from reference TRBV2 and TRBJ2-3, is EPEVTQTPSHQVTQMGQEVILRCVPISNHLYFYWYRQILGQKVEFLVSFYNNEISEKSEIFDDQFSVERPDGSNFTLKIRSTKLEDSAMYFCASSEIGDTQYFGPGTRLTVL.

Here the CDR3 reads CATSPSQGAGELFF. The CDR3, as DNA: TGTGCCACCAGCCCGAGCCAGGGGGCCGGGGAGCTGTTTTTT. The chain links TRBV15 to TRBJ2-2; 7 bases line up with TRBD1. This CDR3 spans 14 amino acids. Trimming at V came to 5 bases and at J to 6 bases, leaving 6 bases not matched to a gene. The germline V gene encodes CDR1 LNHNV and CDR2 YYDKDF (reference sequence).

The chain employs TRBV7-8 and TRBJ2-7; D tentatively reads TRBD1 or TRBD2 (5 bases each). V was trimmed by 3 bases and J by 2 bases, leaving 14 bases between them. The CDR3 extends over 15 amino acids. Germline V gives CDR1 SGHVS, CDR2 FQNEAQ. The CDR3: CASSFSPGTPYEQYF. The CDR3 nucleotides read TGTGCCAGCAGCTTCTCCCCGGGGACCCCCTACGAGCAGTACTTC.

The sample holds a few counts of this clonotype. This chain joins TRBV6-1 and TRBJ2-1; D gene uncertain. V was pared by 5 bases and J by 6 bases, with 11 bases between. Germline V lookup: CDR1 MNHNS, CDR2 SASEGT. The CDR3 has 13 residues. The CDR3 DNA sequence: TGTGCCAGCAGTCTCGACTTTCCCAATGAGCAGTTCTTC. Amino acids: CASSLDFPNEQFF.

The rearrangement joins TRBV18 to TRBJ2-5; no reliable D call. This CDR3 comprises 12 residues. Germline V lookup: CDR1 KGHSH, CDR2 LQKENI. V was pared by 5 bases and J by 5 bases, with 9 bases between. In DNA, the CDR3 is TGTGCCAGCTCAACCTCCCGGGAGACCCAGTACTTC. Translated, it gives CASSTSRETQYF.

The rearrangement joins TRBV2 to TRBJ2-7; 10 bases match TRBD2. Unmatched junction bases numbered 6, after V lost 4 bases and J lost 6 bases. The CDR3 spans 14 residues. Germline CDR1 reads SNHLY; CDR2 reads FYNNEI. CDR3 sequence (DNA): TGTGCCAGCAGTGTTCTAGCGGGAGAGGGCGAGCAGTACTTC. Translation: CASSVLAGEGEQYF.

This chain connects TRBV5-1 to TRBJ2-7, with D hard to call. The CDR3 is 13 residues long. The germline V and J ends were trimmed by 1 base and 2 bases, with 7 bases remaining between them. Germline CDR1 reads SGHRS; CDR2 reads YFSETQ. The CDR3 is CASSLPGAYEQYF. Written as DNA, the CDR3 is TGCGCCAGCAGCTTGCCTGGTGCCTACGAGCAGTACTTC.

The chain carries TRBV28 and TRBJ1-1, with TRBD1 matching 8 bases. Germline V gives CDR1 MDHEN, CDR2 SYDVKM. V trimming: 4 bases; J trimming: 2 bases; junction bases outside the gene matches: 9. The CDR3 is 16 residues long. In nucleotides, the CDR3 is TGTGCCAGCAGTTGGGGGGGGGACAGGCACAACACTGAAGCTTTCTTT. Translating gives CASSWGGDRHNTEAFF.

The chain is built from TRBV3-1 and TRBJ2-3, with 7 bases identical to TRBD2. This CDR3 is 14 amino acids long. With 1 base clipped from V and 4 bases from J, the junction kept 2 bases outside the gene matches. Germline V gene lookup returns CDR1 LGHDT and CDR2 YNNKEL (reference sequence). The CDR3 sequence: CASSQGGGADTQYF. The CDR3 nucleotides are TGTGCCAGCAGCCAAGGTGGGGGGGCAGATACGCAGTATTTT.

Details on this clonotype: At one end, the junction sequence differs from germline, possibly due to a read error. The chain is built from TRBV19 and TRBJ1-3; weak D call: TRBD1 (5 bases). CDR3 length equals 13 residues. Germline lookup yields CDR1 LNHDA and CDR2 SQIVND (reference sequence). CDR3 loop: CASATDLGSTIYF. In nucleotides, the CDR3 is TGTGCCAGCGCGACAGACCTTGGAAGCACCATATATTTT.

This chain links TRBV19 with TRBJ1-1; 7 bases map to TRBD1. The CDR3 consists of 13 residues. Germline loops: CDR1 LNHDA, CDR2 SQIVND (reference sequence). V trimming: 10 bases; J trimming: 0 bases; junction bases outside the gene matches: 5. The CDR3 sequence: CATRDRVNTEAFF. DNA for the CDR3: TGTGCCACTAGGGACAGAGTGAACACTGAAGCTTTCTTT.

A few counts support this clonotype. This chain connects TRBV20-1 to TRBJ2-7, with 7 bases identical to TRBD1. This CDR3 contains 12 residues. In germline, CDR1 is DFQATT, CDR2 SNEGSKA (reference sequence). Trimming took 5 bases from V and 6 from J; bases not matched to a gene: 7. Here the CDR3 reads CSAHYHRGEQYF. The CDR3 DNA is TGCAGTGCTCACTATCACAGGGGCGAGCAGTACTTC.

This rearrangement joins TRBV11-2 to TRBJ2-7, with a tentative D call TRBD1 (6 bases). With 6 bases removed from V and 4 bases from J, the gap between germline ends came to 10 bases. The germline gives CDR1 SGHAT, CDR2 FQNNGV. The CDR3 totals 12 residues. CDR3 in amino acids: CASRTDRYEQYF. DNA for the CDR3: TGTGCCAGCAGGACGGACAGATACGAGCAGTACTTC.

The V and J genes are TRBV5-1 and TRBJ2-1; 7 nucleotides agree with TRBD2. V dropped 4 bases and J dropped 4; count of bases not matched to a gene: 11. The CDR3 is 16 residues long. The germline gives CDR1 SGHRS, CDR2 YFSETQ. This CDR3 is CASSPGAGRSYNEQFF. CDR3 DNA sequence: TGCGCCAGCAGCCCGGGAGCCGGGAGGTCGTACAATGAGCAGTTCTTC.